The 30 T cell receptor beta chains below all came from one sample that was sequenced in a study of shared clonotypes between healthy human individuals. Terminally differentiated effector memory CD45RA+ cells were left out of the naive CD8 fraction, which was CD45RO-negative and positively selected for CCR7. Data came from immunoSEQ multiplex PCR; TCRdb stores just in-frame clones and leaves some out. Of about 2 million clones listed, roughly 95% were seen once; the top ten hold approximately 1.2%. The material sequenced was naive CD8+ T cells sorted from blood. Receptor source: a man between 18 and 29 years old in good health.

This rearrangement joins TRBV4-1 to TRBJ2-1; D is undetermined. The CDR3 length is 14 residues. Between the trimmed V and J ends, which lost 2 bases and 8 bases, there was a span of 13 bases. Germline CDR1 and CDR2: MGHRA and YSYEKL. The CDR3 DNA reads as TGCGCCAGCAGCCAAAGATCCCTAAGCGATGAGCAGTTCTTC. Residues: CASSQRSLSDEQFF.

This sequence joins TRBV30 and TRBJ2-3; 7 nucleotides line up with TRBD2. Losses at the gene ends were 5 bases for V and 0 bases for J; bases not matched to a gene: 5. Germline CDR1 GTSNPN, CDR2 SVGIG (reference sequence). This CDR3 region has 14 residues. The CDR3 region is CAWSGLTSTDTQYF. The CDR3 nucleotides read TGTGCCTGGTCGGGACTAACTAGCACAGATACGCAGTATTTT.

The rearrangement uses TRBV2 and TRBJ1-1, with no clear D. The CDR3 runs to 14 residues. V lost 1 base and J 11 bases, leaving 17 bases between the germline ends. Germline CDR1 and CDR2: SNHLY and FYNNEI. CDR3 nucleotide sequence: TGTGCCAGCAGTGAAGAATCAGGAGGGTTACGGGCTTTCTTT. Translation gives CASSEESGGLRAFF.

Remarks on this clone: A much larger clone is a single base away; this may be a read error. The same CDR3 also results from other DNA sequences found in this sample. The chain recombines TRBV7-9 with TRBJ1-5; no clear D. This CDR3 spans 12 amino acids. From germline, CDR1 is SEHNR and CDR2 FQNEAQ (reference sequence). V lost 1 base to trimming and J lost 4 bases, with 2 bases between them. The CDR3 DNA reads TGTGCCAGCAGCTTAGGAAATCAGCCCCAGCATTTT. It is translated as CASSLGNQPQHF.

Points on this clone: The sample has other DNA sequences that encode this CDR3 too. The chain links TRBV7-9 to TRBJ2-5, with TRBD1 as a possible D gene (5 bases). Germline V gives CDR1 SEHNR, CDR2 FQNEAQ (reference sequence). The CDR3 contains 14 residues. Trimming took 5 bases from V and 1 from J, leaving 11 bases between them. The CDR3: CASSPTGAQETQYF. For the CDR3, the DNA is TGTGCCAGCAGCCCTACAGGAGCCCAAGAGACCCAGTACTTC.

The chain combines TRBV12-5 with TRBJ1-1; D gene unclear. Trimming pared 3 bases from V and 1 base from J, leaving 12 bases between. The CDR3 sequence is 15 residues long. CDR1 is LGHNT and CDR2 is FRNRAP in the germline V gene. This chain's CDR3 is CASGLGIGRNTEAFF. The CDR3 DNA reads as TGTGCTAGTGGTTTAGGAATCGGCAGGAACACTGAAGCTTTCTTT.

V usage is TRBV18 and J usage is TRBJ1-2; 9 bases match TRBD1. CDR1 and CDR2 from the germline V gene are KGHSH and LQKENI. The CDR3 spans 16 residues. Unmatched junction bases numbered 12, after V lost 5 bases and J lost 5 bases. The CDR3 here is CASSSGDRDARYGYTF. Written as DNA, the CDR3 is TGTGCCAGCTCATCCGGGGACAGGGATGCAAGATATGGCTACACCTTC.

The chain carries TRBV27 and TRBJ2-7, with D unclear. Deletions cut 6 bases from V and 6 bases from J, with 9 bases between. Germline V gives CDR1 MNHEY, CDR2 SMNVEV (reference sequence). The CDR3 consists of 11 residues. CDR3 DNA sequence: TGTGCCAGCAGCTCCAAAGGCGAGCAGTACTTC. Amino acids: CASSSKGEQYF.

The chain has TRBV13 and TRBJ1-5, with TRBD1 identical over 7 bases. CDR1 and CDR2 (germline): PRHDT, FYEKMQ (reference sequence). V lost 0 bases, J lost 7 bases, and 3 bases stayed unmatched. The length of the CDR3 is 14 residues. The CDR3 reads CASSLGRGEQPQHF. The CDR3 DNA sequence: TGTGCCAGCAGCTTAGGCAGGGGGGAGCAGCCCCAGCATTTT.

The sample holds one count of this clone. This chain connects TRBV2 to TRBJ1-5; D unresolved. The CDR3 is made up of 16 amino acids. Trimming took 6 bases from V and 1 from J, leaving 16 bases between them. Germline V CDR1 and CDR2: SNHLY, FYNNEI. The chain's CDR3 is CASRVTVSSSNQPQHF. In DNA, the CDR3 is TGTGCCAGCAGGGTGACGGTCTCTTCGAGCAATCAGCCCCAGCATTTT.

The chain joins TRBV11-2 to TRBJ2-3; no definite D call. V was cut by 3 bases and J by 2 bases, with 12 bases left in between. Germline V gene lookup returns CDR1 SGHAT and CDR2 FQNNGV. The CDR3 sequence is 15 residues long. CDR3 DNA: TGTGCCAGCAGCTTCACAGTCTTTTACACAGATACGCAGTATTTT. Its protein product is CASSFTVFYTDTQYF.

This rearrangement joins TRBV10-3 to TRBJ2-7, with D hard to call. The V and J ends lost 2 bases and 1 base respectively, with 12 bases between them. The germline V gene has CDR1 ENHRY and CDR2 SYGVKD. This CDR3 is 15 amino acids long. CDR3: CAISEGPDRSYEQYF. As DNA, the CDR3 is TGTGCCATCAGTGAGGGGCCCGACCGATCCTACGAGCAGTACTTC.

The V call is TRBV7-6, the J call TRBJ2-3; 7 bases align to TRBD1. The CDR3 runs to 16 residues. In germline, CDR1 is SGHVS, CDR2 FNYEAQ. V dropped 4 bases and J dropped 3; count of bases not matched to a gene: 10. CDR3: CASSSKTGFWTDTQYF. The CDR3 DNA follows: TGTGCCAGCAGCTCCAAGACAGGGTTTTGGACAGATACGCAGTATTTT. The full variable domain, rest sourced from reference TRBV7-6 and TRBJ2-3, is GAGVSQSPRYKVTKRGQDVALRCDPISGHVSLYWYRQALGQGPEFLTYFNYEAQQDKSGLPNDRFSAERPEGSISTLTIQRTEQRDSAMYRCASSSKTGFWTDTQYFGPGTRLTVL.

This clone appeared once. The chain combines TRBV4-1 with TRBJ2-3; the D gene is possibly TRBD2 (6 bases). Per the germline V gene, CDR1 is MGHRA and CDR2 is YSYEKL. This CDR3 spans 18 amino acids. V lost 3 bases to trimming and J lost 6 bases, with 25 bases between them. This chain's CDR3 is CASSQVPGGLGTLDTQYF. In DNA, the CDR3 is TGCGCCAGCAGCCAGGTTCCTGGGGGACTGGGGACTTTGGATACGCAGTATTTT.

The count of this clone is one. This chain connects TRBV6-5 to TRBJ2-7, with TRBD2 identical over 8 bases. Germline CDR1 and CDR2: MNHEY and SVGAGI. CDR3 size: 14 residues. The V gene end was trimmed by 5 bases and the J gene end by 0 bases; junction bases not matched to a gene: 3. CDR3 sequence (DNA): TGTGCCAGCAGTGTAGCGGGAAGCTCCTACGAGCAGTACTTC. It translates to CASSVAGSSYEQYF.

About this clone itself: The sample holds other DNA sequences that translate to the same CDR3. The gene calls are TRBV9 and TRBJ2-1; D is perhaps TRBD2 (5 bases). There are 13 residues in the CDR3. V lost 5 bases and J lost 3, with 9 bases in between. CDR1 is SGDLS and CDR2 is YYNGEE in the germline V gene. CDR3 residues: CASSTSGYNEQFF. As DNA, the CDR3 is TGTGCCAGCAGTACCAGCGGCTACAATGAGCAGTTCTTC. The whole variable domain, remainder taken from reference TRBV9 and TRBJ2-1, is DSGVTQTPKHLITATGQRVTLRCSPRSGDLSVYWYQQSLDQGLQFLIQYYNGEERAKGNILERFSAQQFPDLHSELNLSSLELGDSALYFCASSTSGYNEQFFGPGTRLTVL.

J is TRBJ1-6 and V is TRBV5-1; D is unresolved. The V gene's germline CDR1 is SGHRS and CDR2 YFSETQ. V was clipped by 2 bases and J by 0 bases, with 33 bases between them. This CDR3 contains 24 residues. As DNA, the CDR3 is TGCGCCAGCAGCTTAAATCGACAATCAAGTGACCCGCCGCCCAGGAGCTCCTATAATTCACCCCTCCACTTT. It codes for CASSLNRQSSDPPPRSSYNSPLHF. Supplemented by reference TRBV5-1 and TRBJ1-6, the full variable domain reads KAGVTQTPRYLIKTRGQQVTLSCSPISGHRSVSWYQQTPGQGLQFLFEYFSETQRNKGNFPGRFSGRQFSNSRSEMNVSTLELGDSALYLCASSLNRQSSDPPPRSSYNSPLHFGNGTRLTVT.

The CDR3 reads CASSQTSYNEQFF. Written as DNA, the CDR3 is TGTGCCAGCAGTCAGACTAGTTACAATGAGCAGTTCTTC. The chain combines TRBV6-5 with TRBJ2-1; tentative D call: TRBD2 (6 bases). CDR1 and CDR2 from the germline V gene are MNHEY and SVGAGI. V lost 5 bases to trimming and J lost 4 bases, with 9 bases between them. The CDR3 is 13 residues long.

A single count supports this clone. The V call is TRBV10-2, the J call TRBJ2-5; 9 nucleotides agree with TRBD2. The germline V gene has CDR1 WSHSY and CDR2 SAAADI. The V gene end was trimmed by 10 bases and the J gene end by 5 bases; junction bases not matched to a gene: 14. There are 15 residues in the CDR3. The CDR3 loop reads CATVGLAGLQETQYF. Here the CDR3 DNA reads TGCGCCACCGTCGGGCTAGCGGGGTTGCAGGAGACCCAGTACTTC.

V and J are TRBV5-6 and TRBJ1-1; TRBD1 might be the D (6 bases). The CDR3 runs 16 residues. V was trimmed by 5 bases and J by 0 bases, leaving 17 bases between them. In germline, CDR1 is SGHDT, CDR2 YYEEEE. Here the CDR3 DNA reads TGTGCCAGCAGTCCCACGGGCACAGGGTTGAACACTGAAGCTTTCTTT. Translated, it gives CASSPTGTGLNTEAFF.

This chain uses TRBV28 with TRBJ1-4; 10 bases match TRBD1. The CDR3 is made up of 14 amino acids. J gave up 8 bases and V 10 bases, and 10 bases lay outside the gene matches. CDR1 is MDHEN, CDR2 SYDVKM, per germline. The CDR3 reads CATLPDRGWEKLFF. The CDR3 DNA is TGTGCCACCCTACCGGACAGGGGGTGGGAAAAACTGTTTTTT. Filled out from reference TRBV28 and TRBJ1-4, the complete variable domain reads DVKVTQSSRYLVKRTGEKVFLECVQDMDHENMFWYRQDPGLGLRLIYFSYDVKMKEKGDIPEGYSVSREKKERFSLILESASTNQTSMYLCATLPDRGWEKLFFGSGTQLSVL.

The V and J genes are TRBV27 and TRBJ2-7, with D maybe TRBD1 (5 bases). There are 13 residues in the CDR3. Looked up from germline, CDR1 is MNHEY and CDR2 is SMNVEV (reference sequence). V gave up 8 bases and J gave up 3 bases, with 14 bases separating them. Here the CDR3 reads CASSMDTDYEQYF. The CDR3 DNA sequence: TGTGCCAGCTCGATGGACACAGACTACGAGCAGTACTTC.

In regard to this clone: Additional DNA sequences in this sample encode the identical CDR3. This rearrangement joins TRBV29-1 to TRBJ2-6; unclear D gene. Germline values: CDR1 SQVTM, CDR2 ANQGSEA. This CDR3 region has 14 residues. Trimming pared 6 bases from V and 0 bases from J, leaving 9 bases between. CDR3 bases: TGCAGCGTGGAAACGGGCTCTGGGGCCAACGTCCTGACTTTC. This translates into CSVETGSGANVLTF.

This chain links TRBV25-1 with TRBJ1-1; D is undetermined. Germline V gene sequence: CDR1 MGHDK, CDR2 SYGVNS. The ends were cut back, 6 bases at V and 3 bases at J, with 8 bases in the middle. The CDR3 is 12 amino acids. The CDR3 loop reads CASRKRDTEAFF. The CDR3, as DNA: TGTGCCAGCAGAAAAAGGGACACTGAAGCTTTCTTT.

V is TRBV27 and J is TRBJ2-2; 8 bases map to TRBD2. J lost 2 bases, V lost 0 bases, and 8 bases had no gene match. The CDR3 sequence is 18 residues long. Germline CDR1 reads MNHEY; CDR2 reads SMNVEV (reference sequence). Written as DNA, the CDR3 is TGTGCCAGCAGTTTATCCCCGGGTAGCGGGGTAAACACCGGGGAGCTGTTTTTT. Translated: CASSLSPGSGVNTGELFF.

As for this clone: Additional DNA sequences in this sample encode the identical CDR3. The chain recombines TRBV12-5 with TRBJ2-1, with D possibly matching TRBD2 (6 bases). Germline V lookup: CDR1 LGHNT, CDR2 FRNRAP. The CDR3 is 12 amino acids. V was pared by 0 bases and J by 10 bases, with 7 bases between. The CDR3 coding sequence is TGTGCTAGTGGTTTGGTACGGGGGGAGCAGTTCTTC. Translated, it gives CASGLVRGEQFF.

The rearrangement uses TRBV10-3 and TRBJ2-7, with 12 bases that match TRBD2. V shed 3 bases and J 3 bases; nucleotides not matched to a gene: 3. The CDR3 is 15 residues long. Germline V gene lookup returns CDR1 ENHRY and CDR2 SYGVKD. The chain's CDR3 is CAISEPTSGGYEQYF. The CDR3 DNA follows: TGTGCCATCAGTGAACCGACTAGCGGGGGCTACGAGCAGTACTTC.

This chain links TRBV7-2 with TRBJ2-7; 11 positions agree with TRBD1. The V and J ends lost 1 base and 3 bases, in that order; junction bases with no gene match: 2. The germline gives CDR1 SGHTA, CDR2 FQGNSA. The CDR3 spans 15 residues. The DNA of the CDR3 is TGTGCCAGCAGCTTAGTGGGACAGGGGGTCTACGAGCAGTACTTC. It specifies CASSLVGQGVYEQYF.

In this sample, this clone turned up once. V and J are TRBV29-1 and TRBJ2-1; 11 bases map to TRBD2. Germline lookup yields CDR1 SQVTM and CDR2 ANQGSEA. This CDR3 comprises 14 residues. With 6 bases clipped from V and 5 bases from J, the junction kept 6 bases outside the gene matches. The CDR3 DNA reads TGCAGCGTGTATACTAGCGGGAGTCACAATGAGCAGTTCTTC. Translating gives CSVYTSGSHNEQFF.

The chain couples TRBV7-9 to TRBJ2-1, with D perhaps being TRBD1 or TRBD2 (5 bases each). V was trimmed by 1 base and J by 8 bases, leaving 18 bases between them. The CDR3 runs to 16 residues. CDR1 is SEHNR and CDR2 is FQNEAQ in the germline V gene (reference sequence). CDR3 in DNA: TGTGCCAGCAGCTTAGATCTGGGGGATATAACTGATGAGCAGTTCTTC. Translating gives CASSLDLGDITDEQFF.